This TCR beta chain was captured in a study of T-cell reconstitution after alpha-beta-depleted transplantation in children. Notes on this clonotype: A much larger clone sits a single nucleotide away, making a read error possible.

The CDR3 extends over 13 amino acids. Germline V CDR1 and CDR2: SGHVS, FNYEAQ. This sample's TCRbeta library carried unique molecular identifier barcodes. TCRdb re-analysed the PCR reads in MiXCR, keeping a single row per CDR3 protein. The table has about 270,000 distinct CDR3 sequences, about a tenth seen once. Specimen: PBMCs from the stem cell graft donor, collected from the stem cell graft. The clonotype comes from a human donor who donated a stem cell graft to a child with SCID. The chain is built from TRBV7-6 and TRBJ2-2; unclear D gene. The CDR3 spells CVSSLLAAGELFF. CDR3 DNA: TGTGTCAGCAGCTTGCTTGCCGCGGGGGAGCTGTTTTTT.